This T cell receptor (beta chain) was identified during a study of cytomegalovirus exposure and HLA in healthy donors. Looking at the study overall: Counted in an early data release were approximately 85 million unique TCRs from HLA-typed donors.

V lost 4 bases, J lost 4 bases, and 14 bases stayed unmatched. Germline V gives CDR1 MDHEN, CDR2 SYDVKM. The CDR3 length is 17 residues. Worth noting for this clone: The antigen is undetermined.

Whole-study findings and limits: Using a false discovery rate of 0.05, a later analysis showed that approximately 17,000 TCR beta sequences were associated with HLA alleles.

This PCR relied on a set of 60 Vbeta primers and 13 Jbeta primers. The repertoire was sequenced with immunoSEQ multiplex PCR; TCRdb's copy has only in-frame clones and lacks some. The data contain 70,000 to 90,000 clones, roughly 82% of them singletons. The source of this sequence is a male donor in good health and CMV-seropositive. The V call is TRBV28, the J call TRBJ2-3; 7 bases agree with TRBD1. Sequenced input: PBMCs. This chain's CDR3 is CASSSRYRDRTPDTQYF. As DNA, the CDR3 is TGTGCCAGCAGTTCCCGCTACCGGGACAGAACACCAGATACGCAGTATTTT.